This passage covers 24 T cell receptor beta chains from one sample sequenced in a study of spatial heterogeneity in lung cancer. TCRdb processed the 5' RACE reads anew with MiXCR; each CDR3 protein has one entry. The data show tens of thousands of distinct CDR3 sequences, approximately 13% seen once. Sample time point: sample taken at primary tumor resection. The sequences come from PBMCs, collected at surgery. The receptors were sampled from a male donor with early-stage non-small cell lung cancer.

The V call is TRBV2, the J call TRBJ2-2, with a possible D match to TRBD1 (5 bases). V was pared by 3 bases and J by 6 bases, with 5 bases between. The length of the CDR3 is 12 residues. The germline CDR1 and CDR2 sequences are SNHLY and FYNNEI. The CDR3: CASSEGPGELFF. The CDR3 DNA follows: TGTGCCAGCAGTGAGGGGCCCGGGGAGCTGTTTTTT.

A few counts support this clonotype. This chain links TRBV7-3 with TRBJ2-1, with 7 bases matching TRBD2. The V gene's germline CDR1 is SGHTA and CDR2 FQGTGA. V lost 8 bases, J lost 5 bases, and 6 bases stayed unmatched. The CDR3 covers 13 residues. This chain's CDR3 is CASGSGLDNEQFF. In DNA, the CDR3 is TGTGCCAGCGGGTCTGGACTAGACAATGAGCAGTTCTTC.

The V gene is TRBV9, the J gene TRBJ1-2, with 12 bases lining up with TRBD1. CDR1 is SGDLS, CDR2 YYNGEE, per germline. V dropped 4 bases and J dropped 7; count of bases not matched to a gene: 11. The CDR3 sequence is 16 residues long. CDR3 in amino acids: CASSTQSGQGASGYTF. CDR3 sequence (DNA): TGTGCCAGCAGCACCCAGTCGGGACAGGGGGCGAGTGGCTACACCTTC.

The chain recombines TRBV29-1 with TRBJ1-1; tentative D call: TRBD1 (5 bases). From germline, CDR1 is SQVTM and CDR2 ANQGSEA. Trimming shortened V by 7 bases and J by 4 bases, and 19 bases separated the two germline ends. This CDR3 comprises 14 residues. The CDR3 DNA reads TGCAGCGGACGAACGATGGGCAGGGCCACTGAAGCTTTCTTT. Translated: CSGRTMGRATEAFF.

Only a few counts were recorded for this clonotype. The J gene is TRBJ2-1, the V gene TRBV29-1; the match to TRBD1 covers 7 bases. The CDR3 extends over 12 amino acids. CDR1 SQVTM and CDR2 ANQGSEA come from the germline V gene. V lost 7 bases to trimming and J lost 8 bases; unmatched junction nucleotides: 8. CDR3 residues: CSARDSWHEQFF. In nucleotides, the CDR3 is TGCAGCGCAAGGGACAGTTGGCATGAGCAGTTCTTC.

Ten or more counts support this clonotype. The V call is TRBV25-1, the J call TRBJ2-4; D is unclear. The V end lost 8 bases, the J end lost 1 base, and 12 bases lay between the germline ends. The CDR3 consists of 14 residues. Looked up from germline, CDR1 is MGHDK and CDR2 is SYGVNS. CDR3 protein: CASGPTFAKNIQYF. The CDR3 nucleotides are TGTGCCAGCGGCCCCACCTTCGCCAAAAACATTCAGTACTTC.

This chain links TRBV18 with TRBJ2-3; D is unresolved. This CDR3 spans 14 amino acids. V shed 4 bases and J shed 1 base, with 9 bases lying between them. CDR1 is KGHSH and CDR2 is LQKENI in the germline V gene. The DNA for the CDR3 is TGTGCCAGCTCACTAGATGCTGGCACAGATACGCAGTATTTT. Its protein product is CASSLDAGTDTQYF.

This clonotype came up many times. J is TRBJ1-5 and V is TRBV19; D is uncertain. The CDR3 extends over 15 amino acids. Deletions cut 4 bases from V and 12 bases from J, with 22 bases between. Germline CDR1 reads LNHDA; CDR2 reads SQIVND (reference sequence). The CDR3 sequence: CASSTRQASNQYQHF. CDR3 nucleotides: TGTGCCAGTAGTACCCGGCAGGCTAGCAATCAGTACCAGCATTTT.

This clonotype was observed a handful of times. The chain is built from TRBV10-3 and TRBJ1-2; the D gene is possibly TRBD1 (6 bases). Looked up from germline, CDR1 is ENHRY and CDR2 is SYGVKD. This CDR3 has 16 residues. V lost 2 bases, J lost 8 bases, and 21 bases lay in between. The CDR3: CAISETTGGASYGYTF. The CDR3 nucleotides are TGTGCCATCAGTGAGACTACCGGGGGCGCATCTTACGGCTACACCTTC.

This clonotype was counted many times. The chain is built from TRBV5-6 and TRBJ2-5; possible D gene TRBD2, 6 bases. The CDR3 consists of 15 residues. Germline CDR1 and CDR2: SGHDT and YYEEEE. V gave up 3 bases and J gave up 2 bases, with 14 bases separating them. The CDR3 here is CASSSPTGTQETQYF. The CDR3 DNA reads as TGTGCCAGCAGCTCCCCTACCGGGACTCAAGAGACCCAGTACTTC.

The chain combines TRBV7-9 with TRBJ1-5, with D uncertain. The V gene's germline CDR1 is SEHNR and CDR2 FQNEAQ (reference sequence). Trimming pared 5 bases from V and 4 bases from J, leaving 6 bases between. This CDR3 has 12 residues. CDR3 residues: CASSPQNQPQHF. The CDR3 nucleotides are TGTGCCAGCAGCCCCCAGAATCAGCCCCAGCATTTT.

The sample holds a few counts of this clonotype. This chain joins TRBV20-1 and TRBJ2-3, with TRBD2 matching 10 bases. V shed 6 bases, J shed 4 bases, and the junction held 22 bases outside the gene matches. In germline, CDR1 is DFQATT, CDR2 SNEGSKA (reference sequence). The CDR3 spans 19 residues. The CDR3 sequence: CSAATMTAGGPSVPDTQYF. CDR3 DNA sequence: TGCAGTGCGGCGACTATGACAGCGGGAGGGCCTTCCGTCCCAGATACGCAGTATTTT.

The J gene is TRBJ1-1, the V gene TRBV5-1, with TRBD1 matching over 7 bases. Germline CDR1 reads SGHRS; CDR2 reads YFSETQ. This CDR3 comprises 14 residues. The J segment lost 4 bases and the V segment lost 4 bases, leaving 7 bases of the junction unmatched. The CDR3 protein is CASSPGQEGTEAFF. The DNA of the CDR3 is TGCGCCAGCAGCCCAGGACAGGAGGGCACTGAAGCTTTCTTT. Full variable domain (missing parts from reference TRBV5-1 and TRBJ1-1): KAGVTQTPRYLIKTRGQQVTLSCSPISGHRSVSWYQQTPGQGLQFLFEYFSETQRNKGNFPGRFSGRQFSNSRSEMNVSTLELGDSALYLCASSPGQEGTEAFFGQGTRLTVV.

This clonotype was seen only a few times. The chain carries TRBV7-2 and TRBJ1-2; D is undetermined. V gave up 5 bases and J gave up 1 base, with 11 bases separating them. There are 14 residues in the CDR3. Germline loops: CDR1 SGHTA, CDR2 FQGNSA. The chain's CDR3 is CASSPRLDNYGYTF. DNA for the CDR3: TGTGCCAGCAGCCCCAGGTTGGATAACTATGGCTACACCTTC. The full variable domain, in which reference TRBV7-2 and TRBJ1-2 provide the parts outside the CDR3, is GAGVSQSPSNKVTEKGKDVELRCDPISGHTALYWYRQSLGQGLEFLIYFQGNSAPDKSGLPSDRFSAERTGGSVSTLTIQRTQQEDSAVYLCASSPRLDNYGYTFGSGTRLTVV.

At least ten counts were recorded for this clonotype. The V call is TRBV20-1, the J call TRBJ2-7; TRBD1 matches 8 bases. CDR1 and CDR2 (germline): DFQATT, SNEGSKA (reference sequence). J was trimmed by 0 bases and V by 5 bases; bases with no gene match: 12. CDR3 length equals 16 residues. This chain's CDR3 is CSAEGDRKSDSYEQYF. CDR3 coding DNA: TGCAGTGCTGAGGGGGACAGGAAATCCGACTCCTACGAGCAGTACTTC.

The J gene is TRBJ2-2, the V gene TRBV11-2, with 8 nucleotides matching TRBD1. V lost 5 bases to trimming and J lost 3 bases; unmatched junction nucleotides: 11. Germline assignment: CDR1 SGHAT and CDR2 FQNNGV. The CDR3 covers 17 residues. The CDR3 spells CASSRNPPGGYTGELFF. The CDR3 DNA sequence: TGTGCCAGCAGCCGAAACCCCCCAGGGGGCTACACCGGGGAGCTGTTTTTT.

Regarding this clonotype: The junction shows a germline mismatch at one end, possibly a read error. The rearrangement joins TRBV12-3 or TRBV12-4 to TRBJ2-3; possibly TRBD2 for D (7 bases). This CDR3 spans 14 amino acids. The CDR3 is CASSLWGGTDMQYF. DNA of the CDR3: TGTGCCAGCAGTTTGTGGGGGGGCACAGATATGCAGTATTTT.

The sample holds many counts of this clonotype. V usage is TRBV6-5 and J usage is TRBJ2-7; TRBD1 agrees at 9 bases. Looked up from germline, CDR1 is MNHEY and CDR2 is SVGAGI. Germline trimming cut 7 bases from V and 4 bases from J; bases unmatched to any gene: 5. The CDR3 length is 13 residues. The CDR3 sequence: CASKGTGTYEQYF. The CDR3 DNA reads TGTGCCAGCAAAGGGACAGGGACATACGAGCAGTACTTC.

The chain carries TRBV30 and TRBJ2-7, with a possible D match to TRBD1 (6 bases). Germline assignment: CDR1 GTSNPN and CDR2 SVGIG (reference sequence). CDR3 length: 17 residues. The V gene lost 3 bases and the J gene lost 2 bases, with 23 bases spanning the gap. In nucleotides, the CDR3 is TGTGCCTGGAGCTCCTCAGGGGAACCGCCAGGCCCCTACGAGCAGTACTTC. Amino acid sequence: CAWSSSGEPPGPYEQYF.

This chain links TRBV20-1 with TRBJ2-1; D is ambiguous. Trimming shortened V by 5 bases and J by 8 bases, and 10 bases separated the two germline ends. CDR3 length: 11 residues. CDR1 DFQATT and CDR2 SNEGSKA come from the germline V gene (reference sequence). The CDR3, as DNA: TGCAGTGCTCGACCCCAGGATGAGCAGTTCTTC. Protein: CSARPQDEQFF.

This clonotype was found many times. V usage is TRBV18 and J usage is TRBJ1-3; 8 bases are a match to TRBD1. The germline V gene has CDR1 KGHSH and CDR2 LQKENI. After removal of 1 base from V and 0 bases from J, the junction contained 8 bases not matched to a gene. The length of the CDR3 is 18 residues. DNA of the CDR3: TGTGCCAGCTCACCACGACGGGCAGGGGGCCCCTCTGGAAACACCATATATTTT. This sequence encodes CASSPRRAGGPSGNTIYF.

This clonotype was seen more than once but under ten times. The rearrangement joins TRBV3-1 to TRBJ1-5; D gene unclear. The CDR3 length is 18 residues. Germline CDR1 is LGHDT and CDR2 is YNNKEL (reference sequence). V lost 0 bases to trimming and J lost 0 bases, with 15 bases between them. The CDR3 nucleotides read TGTGCCAGCAGCCAAGATATTTGGGAGGACTATAGCAATCAGCCCCAGCATTTT. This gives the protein CASSQDIWEDYSNQPQHF.

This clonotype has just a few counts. CDR3 in amino acids: CASTVADYGYTF. For the CDR3, the DNA is TGTGCCAGTACAGTAGCGGACTATGGCTACACCTTC. The V gene is TRBV19, the J gene TRBJ1-2; D is unclear. The V and J ends lost 7 bases and 3 bases respectively, with 9 bases between them. CDR3 length: 12 amino acids. Germline assignment: CDR1 LNHDA and CDR2 SQIVND (reference sequence).

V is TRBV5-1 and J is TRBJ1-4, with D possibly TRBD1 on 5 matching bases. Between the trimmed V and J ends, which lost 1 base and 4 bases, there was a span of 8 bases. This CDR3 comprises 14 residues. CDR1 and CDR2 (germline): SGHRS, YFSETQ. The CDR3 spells CASSLMGGNEKLFF. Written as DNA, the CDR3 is TGCGCCAGCAGCTTGATGGGGGGTAATGAAAAACTGTTTTTT. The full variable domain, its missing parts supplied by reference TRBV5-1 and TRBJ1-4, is KAGVTQTPRYLIKTRGQQVTLSCSPISGHRSVSWYQQTPGQGLQFLFEYFSETQRNKGNFPGRFSGRQFSNSRSEMNVSTLELGDSALYLCASSLMGGNEKLFFGSGTQLSVL.